This TCR beta chain was found in a study of blood T cell repertoires in COVID-19. Background on the study: Acute-phase and convalescent COVID-19 samples originated in the United States, Italy and Spain. Sources were T cells, B-cell-depleted T cells, or PBMCs; the material itself was cDNA or gDNA.

V lost 5 bases and J lost 3, with 23 bases in between. The CDR3 covers 17 residues. The germline CDR1 and CDR2 sequences are SGHTA and FQGNSA. Original analysis: Counts of nucleated cells, estimated from reference gene primer amplification, were obtained. The method was immunoSEQ multiplex PCR; TCRdb's version includes in-frame clones alone and lacks a portion of them. The DNA was the basis for D and trimming; V, J and clone size are from that table. This table has about 220,000 clones, roughly 80% appearing once. The origin of this receptor is a man aged 25 to 45 with active or convalescent COVID-19. The rearrangement joins TRBV7-2 to TRBJ2-7; D is unclear. The source material was peripheral blood. The CDR3 is CASSPRPSTPTGYEQYF. DNA of the CDR3: TGTGCCAGCAGCCCCCGACCCAGCACCCCGACGGGCTACGAGCAGTACTTC.